This T cell receptor (beta chain) was recorded in a study of blood T cell repertoires in COVID-19. TCRdb's copy holds only in-frame clones and misses some; the assay was immunoSEQ multiplex PCR. The sample carries over 200,000 clones, just over 85% recorded once. The CDR3 consists of 13 residues. CDR1 and CDR2 (germline): ENHRY, SYGVKD. With 4 bases removed from V and 3 bases from J, the gap between germline ends came to 10 bases. This clonotype originated in a man aged 25 to 40 who had recovered from COVID-19. The rearrangement links TRBV10-3 to TRBJ2-7, with D tentatively TRBD2 (5 bases). The sequencing sample was made of peripheral blood. CDR3 residues: CAISGATNYEQYF. The CDR3 nucleotides are TGTGCCATCAGTGGAGCGACTAACTACGAGCAGTACTTC.